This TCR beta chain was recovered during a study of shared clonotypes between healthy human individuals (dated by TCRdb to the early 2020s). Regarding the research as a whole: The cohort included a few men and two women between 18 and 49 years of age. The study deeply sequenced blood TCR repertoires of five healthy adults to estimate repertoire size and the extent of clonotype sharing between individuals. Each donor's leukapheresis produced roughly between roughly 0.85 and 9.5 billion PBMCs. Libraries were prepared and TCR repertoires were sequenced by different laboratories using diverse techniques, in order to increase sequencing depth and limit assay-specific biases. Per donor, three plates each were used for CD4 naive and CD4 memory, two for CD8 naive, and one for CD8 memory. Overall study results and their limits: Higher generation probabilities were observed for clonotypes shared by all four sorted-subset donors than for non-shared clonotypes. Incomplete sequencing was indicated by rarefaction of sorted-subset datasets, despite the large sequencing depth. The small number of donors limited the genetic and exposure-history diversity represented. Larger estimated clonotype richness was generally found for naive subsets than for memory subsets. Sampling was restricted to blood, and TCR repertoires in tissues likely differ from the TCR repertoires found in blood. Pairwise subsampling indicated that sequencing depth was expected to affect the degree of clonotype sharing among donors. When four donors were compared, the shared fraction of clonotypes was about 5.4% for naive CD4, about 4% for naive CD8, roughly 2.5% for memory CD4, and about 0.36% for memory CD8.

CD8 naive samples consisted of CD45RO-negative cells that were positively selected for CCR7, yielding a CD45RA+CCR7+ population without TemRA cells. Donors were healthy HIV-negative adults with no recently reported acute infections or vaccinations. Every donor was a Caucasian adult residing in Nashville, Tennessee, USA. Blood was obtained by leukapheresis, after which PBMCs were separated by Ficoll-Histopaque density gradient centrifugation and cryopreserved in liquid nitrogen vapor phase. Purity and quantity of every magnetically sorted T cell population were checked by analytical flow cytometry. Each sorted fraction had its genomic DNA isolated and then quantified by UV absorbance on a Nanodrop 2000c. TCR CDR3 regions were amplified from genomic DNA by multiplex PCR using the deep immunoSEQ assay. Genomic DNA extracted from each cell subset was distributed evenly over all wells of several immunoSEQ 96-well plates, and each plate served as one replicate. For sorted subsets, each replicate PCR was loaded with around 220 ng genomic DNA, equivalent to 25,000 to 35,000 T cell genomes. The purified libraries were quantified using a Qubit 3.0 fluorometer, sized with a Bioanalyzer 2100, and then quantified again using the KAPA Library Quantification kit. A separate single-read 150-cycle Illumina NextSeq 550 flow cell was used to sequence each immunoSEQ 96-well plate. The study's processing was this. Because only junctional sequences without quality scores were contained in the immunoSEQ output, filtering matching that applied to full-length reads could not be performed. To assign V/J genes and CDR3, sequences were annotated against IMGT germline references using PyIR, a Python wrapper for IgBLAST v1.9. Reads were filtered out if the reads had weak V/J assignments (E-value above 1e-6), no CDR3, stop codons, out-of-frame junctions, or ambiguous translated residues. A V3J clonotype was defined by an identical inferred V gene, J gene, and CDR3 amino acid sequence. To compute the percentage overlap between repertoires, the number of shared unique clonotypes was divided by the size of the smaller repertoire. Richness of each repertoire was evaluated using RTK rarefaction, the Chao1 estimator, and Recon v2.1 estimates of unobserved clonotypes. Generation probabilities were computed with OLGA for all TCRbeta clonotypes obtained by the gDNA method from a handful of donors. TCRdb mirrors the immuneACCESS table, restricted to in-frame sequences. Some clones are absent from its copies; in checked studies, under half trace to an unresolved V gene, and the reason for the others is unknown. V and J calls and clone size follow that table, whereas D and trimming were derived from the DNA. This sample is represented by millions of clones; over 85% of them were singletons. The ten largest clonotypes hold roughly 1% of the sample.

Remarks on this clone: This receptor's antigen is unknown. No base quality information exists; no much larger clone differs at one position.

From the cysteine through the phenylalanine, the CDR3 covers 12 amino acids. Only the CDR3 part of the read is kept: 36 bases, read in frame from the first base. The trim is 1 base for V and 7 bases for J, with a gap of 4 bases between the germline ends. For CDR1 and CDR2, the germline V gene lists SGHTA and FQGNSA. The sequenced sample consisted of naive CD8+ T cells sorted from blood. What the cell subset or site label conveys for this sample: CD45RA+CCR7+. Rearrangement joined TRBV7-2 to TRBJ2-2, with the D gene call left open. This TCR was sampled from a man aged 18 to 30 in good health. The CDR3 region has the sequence CASSLGLGELFF. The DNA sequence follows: TGTGCCAGCAGCTTAGGCCTCGGGGAGCTGTTTTTT.